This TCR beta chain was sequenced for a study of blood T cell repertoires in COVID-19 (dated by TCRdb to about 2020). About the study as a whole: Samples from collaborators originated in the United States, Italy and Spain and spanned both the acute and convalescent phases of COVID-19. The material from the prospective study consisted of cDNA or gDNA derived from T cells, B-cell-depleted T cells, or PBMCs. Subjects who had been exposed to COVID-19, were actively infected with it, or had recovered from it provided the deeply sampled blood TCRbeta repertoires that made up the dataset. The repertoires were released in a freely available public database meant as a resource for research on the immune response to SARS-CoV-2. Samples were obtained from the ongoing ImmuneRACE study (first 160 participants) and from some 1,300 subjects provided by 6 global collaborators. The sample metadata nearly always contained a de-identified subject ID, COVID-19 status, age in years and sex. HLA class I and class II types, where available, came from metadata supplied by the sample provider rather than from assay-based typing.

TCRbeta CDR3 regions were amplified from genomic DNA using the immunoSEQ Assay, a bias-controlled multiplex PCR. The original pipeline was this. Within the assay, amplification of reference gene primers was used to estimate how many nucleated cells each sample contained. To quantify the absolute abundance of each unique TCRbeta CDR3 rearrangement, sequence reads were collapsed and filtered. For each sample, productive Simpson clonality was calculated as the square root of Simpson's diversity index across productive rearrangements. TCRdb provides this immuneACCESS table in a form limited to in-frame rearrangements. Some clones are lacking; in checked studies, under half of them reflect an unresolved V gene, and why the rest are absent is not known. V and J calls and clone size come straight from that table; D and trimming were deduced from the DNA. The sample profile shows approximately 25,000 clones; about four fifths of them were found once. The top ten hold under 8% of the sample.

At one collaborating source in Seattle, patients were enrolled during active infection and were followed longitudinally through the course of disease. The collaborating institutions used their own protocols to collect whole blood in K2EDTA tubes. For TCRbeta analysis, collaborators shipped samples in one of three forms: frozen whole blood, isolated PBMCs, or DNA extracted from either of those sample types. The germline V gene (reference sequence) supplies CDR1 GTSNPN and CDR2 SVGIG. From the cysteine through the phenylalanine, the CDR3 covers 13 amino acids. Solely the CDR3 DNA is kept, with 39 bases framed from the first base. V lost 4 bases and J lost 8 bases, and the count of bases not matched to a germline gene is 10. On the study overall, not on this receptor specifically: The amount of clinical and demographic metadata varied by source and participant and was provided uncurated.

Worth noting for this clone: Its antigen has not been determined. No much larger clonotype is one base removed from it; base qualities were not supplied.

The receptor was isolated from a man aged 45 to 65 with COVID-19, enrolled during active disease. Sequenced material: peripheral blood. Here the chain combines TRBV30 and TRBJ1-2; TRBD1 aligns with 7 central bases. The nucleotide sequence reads TGTGCCTGGACACCCGACAGGGCTAAGGGCTACACCTTC. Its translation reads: CAWTPDRAKGYTF.